The sequence of this T cell receptor beta chain was determined in a study of T cell responses to AZD1222 COVID-19 vaccine. Assay: immunoSEQ multiplex PCR; the TCRdb copy retains only in-frame clones and omits some. The sample has roughly 100,000 clones, 88% seen once; the top ten hold about 16%. This CDR3 has 16 amino acids. V lost 1 base and J lost 4, with 13 bases in between. The germline CDR1 and CDR2 sequences are LNHNV and YYDKDF (reference sequence). This clonotype was sampled from an adult who received the AZD1222 COVID-19 vaccine. The sample consisted of peripheral blood, taken 28 days after the second AZD1222 dose. The chain uses TRBV15 and TRBJ1-4; no definite D call. CDR3 DNA sequence: TGTGCCACCAGCAGAGGGAACTCGGTTCTTAATGAAAAACTGTTTTTT. It codes for CATSRGNSVLNEKLFF.